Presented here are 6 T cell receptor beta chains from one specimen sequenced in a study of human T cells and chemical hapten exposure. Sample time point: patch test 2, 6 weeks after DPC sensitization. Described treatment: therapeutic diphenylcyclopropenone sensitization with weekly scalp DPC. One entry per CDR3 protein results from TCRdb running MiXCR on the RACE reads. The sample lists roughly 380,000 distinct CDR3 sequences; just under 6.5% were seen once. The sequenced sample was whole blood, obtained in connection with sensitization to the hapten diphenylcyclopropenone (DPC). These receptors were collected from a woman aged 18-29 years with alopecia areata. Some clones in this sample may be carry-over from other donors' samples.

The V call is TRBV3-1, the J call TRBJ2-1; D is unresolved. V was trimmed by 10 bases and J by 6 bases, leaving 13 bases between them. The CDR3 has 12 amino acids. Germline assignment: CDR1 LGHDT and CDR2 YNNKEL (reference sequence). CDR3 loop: CATRSGSNEQFF. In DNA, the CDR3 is TGTGCCACAAGGTCCGGGTCCAATGAGCAGTTCTTC.

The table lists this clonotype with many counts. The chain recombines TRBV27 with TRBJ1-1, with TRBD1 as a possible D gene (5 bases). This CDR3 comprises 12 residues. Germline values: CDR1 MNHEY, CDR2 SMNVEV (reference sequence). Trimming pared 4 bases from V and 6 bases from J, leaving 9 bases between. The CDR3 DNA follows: TGTGCCAGCAGTTGGGGAGGGGCTGAAGCTTTCTTT. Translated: CASSWGGAEAFF.

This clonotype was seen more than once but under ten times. Here the CDR3 reads CASSREGSSTDTQYF. The CDR3 nucleotides read TGTGCCAGCAGCCGAGAGGGATCTAGCACAGATACGCAGTATTTT. This chain connects TRBV5-5 to TRBJ2-3; TRBD2 might be the D (5 bases). This CDR3 is 15 amino acids long. The V end was cut by 4 bases, the J end by 0 bases, with 12 bases between. Germline V gene data show CDR1 as SGHKS and CDR2 as YYEKEE (reference sequence).

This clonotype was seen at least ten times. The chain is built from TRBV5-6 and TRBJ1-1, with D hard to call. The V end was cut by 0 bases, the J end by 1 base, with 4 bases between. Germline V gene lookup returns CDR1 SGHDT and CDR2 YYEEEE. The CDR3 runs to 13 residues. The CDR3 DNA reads TGTGCCAGCAGCTTGGCCCCGAACACTGAAGCTTTCTTT. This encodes CASSLAPNTEAFF. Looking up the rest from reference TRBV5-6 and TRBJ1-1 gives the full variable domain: DAGVTQSPTHLIKTRGQQVTLRCSPKSGHDTVSWYQQALGQGPQFIFQYYEEEERQRGNFPDRFSGHQFPNYSSELNVNALLLGDSALYLCASSLAPNTEAFFGQGTRLTVV.

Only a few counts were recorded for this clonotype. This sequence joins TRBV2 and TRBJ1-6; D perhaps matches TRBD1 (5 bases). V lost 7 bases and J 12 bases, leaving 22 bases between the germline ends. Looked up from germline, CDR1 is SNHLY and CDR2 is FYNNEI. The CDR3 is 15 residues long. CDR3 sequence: CASTTLGQGEEPLHF. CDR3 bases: TGTGCCAGCACCACCTTGGGGCAGGGAGAAGAACCCCTCCACTTT.

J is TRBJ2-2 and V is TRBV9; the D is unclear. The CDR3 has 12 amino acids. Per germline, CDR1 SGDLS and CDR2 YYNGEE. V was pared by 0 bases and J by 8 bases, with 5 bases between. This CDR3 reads CASSVVAGELFF. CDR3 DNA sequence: TGTGCCAGCAGCGTAGTGGCTGGGGAGCTGTTTTTT. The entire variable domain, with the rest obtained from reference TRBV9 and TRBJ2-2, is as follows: DSGVTQTPKHLITATGQRVTLRCSPRSGDLSVYWYQQSLDQGLQFLIQYYNGEERAKGNILERFSAQQFPDLHSELNLSSLELGDSALYFCASSVVAGELFFGEGSRLTVL.